This T cell receptor (beta chain) was sequenced during a study of OX40 agonist ivuxolimab in advanced cancers. Looking at the study overall: Ivuxolimab is an agonistic anti-OX40 (CD134) antibody, and patients were treated with it. Every 2 weeks, patients got intravenous ivuxolimab at one of six dose levels (0.01-10 mg/kg). The dose-escalation cohort had hepatocellular carcinoma, melanoma, renal cell or head and neck cancer. Mean age roughly 65 years, range about 23 to 80; approximately 83% male.

Method: immunoSEQ multiplex PCR; TCRdb's copy keeps in-frame clones and lacks some. The data show approximately 50,000 clones, with 70% to 85% seen just once and 3.9% held by the top ten. This TCR derives from an adult with an advanced solid tumor such as melanoma, head and neck, liver or kidney cancer. The sequences come from CD4+ or CD8+ T cells sorted from blood, collected in a trial of the OX40 agonist ivuxolimab.

The CDR3 sequence: CASSHPLPGLNTGELFF. The CDR3 nucleotides read TGCGCCAGCAGCCATCCCTTACCGGGATTGAACACCGGGGAGCTGTTTTTT. The chain links TRBV4-1 to TRBJ2-2, with a weak D call TRBD2 (5 bases). There are 17 residues in the CDR3. Germline assignment: CDR1 MGHRA and CDR2 YSYEKL. The germline V and J ends were trimmed by 3 bases and 1 base, with 15 bases remaining between them.